Given below is one T cell receptor beta chain in context. No antigen is known for it. The source of the sample is a study of T cells after yellow fever vaccination. Study overall: Libraries from low-cell-number fractions were prepared with the SMART-Seq v4 Ultra Low Input RNA kit.

Synthesis of TCR cDNA relied on 5'RACE template switching, which attached a universal primer site and UMIs. MiXCR, applied by TCRdb to the 5' RACE reads, yields one record per CDR3 protein. The sample carries over 200,000 distinct CDR3 sequences, around 6.7% recorded once. V was cut by 0 bases and J by 3 bases, with 15 bases left in between. The CDR3 has 15 residues. CDR1 SQVTM and CDR2 ANQGSEA come from the germline V gene. General observations from the study: Clonotypes found in both CD4 and CD8 compartments made up a small share. Subsequent booster samples again held most clones from primary vaccination (96% CD4, about 86% CD8).

This TCR came from a man under 40 who received the YFV17D yellow fever vaccine. The chain joins TRBV29-1 to TRBJ2-7, with D possibly TRBD2 on 5 matching bases. Material: CD4+ T cells sorted from PBMCs, obtained on the day of the yellow fever booster vaccination. CDR3 nucleotide sequence: TGCAGCGTTGAAGAGCGCGGAGCGGTCGTCTACGAGCAGTACTTC. This translates into CSVEERGAVVYEQYF.